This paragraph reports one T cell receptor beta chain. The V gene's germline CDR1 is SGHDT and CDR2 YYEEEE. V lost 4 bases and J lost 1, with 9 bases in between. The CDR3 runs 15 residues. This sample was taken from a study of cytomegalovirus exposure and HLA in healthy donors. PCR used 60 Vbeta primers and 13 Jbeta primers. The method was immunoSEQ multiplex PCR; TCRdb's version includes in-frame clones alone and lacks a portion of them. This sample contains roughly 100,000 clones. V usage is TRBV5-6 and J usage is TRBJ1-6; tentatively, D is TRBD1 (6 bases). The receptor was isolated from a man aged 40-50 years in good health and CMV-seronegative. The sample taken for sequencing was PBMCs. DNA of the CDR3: TGTGCCAGCAGCCCTAGGGGGTCCTATAATTCACCCCTCCACTTT. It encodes CASSPRGSYNSPLHF.